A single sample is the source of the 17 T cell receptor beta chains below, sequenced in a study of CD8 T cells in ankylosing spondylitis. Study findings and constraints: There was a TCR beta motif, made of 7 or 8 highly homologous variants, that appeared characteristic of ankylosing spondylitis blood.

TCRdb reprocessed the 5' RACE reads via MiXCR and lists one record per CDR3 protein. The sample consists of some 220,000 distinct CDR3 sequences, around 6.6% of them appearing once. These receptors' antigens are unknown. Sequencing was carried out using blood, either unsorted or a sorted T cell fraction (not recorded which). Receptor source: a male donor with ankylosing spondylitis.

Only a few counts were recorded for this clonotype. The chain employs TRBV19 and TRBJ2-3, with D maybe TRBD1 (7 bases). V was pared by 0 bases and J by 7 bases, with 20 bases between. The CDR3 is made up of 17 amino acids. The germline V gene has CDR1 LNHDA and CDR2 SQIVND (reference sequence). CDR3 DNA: TGTGCCAGTAGTATAGATCTTGAGCCAGGGGGGATAAATACGCAGTATTTT. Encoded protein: CASSIDLEPGGINTQYF.

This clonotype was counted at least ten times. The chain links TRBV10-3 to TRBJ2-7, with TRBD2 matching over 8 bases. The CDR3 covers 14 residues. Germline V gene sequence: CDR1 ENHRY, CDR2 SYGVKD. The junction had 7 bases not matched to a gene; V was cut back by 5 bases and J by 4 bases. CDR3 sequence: CAISPGLVVYEQYF. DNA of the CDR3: TGTGCCATCAGTCCGGGACTAGTGGTTTACGAGCAGTACTTC.

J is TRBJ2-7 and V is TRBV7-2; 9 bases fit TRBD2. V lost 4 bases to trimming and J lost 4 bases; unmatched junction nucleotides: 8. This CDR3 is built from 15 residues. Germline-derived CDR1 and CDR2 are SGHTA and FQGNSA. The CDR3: CASSSFSGSNYEQYF. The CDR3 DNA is TGTGCCAGCAGCTCCTTTAGCGGGAGTAATTACGAGCAGTACTTC.

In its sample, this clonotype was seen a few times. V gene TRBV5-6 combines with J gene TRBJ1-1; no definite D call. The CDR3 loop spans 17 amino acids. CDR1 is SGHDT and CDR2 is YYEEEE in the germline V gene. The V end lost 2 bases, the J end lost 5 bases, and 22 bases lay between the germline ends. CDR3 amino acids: CASSFAQDVGWWTEAFF. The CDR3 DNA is TGTGCCAGCAGCTTTGCGCAGGATGTCGGTTGGTGGACTGAAGCTTTCTTT.

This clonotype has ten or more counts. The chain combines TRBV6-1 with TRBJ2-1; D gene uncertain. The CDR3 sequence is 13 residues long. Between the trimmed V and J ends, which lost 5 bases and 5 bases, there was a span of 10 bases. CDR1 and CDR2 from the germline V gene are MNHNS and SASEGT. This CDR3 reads CASSPTFHNEQFF. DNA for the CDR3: TGTGCCAGCAGTCCCACCTTCCACAATGAGCAGTTCTTC.

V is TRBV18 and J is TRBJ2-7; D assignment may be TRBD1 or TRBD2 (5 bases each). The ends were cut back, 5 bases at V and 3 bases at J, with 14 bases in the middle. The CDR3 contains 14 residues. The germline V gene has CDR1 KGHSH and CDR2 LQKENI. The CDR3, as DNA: TGTGCCAGCTCATTTTCCGGGACCCTCTACGAGCAGTACTTC. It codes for CASSFSGTLYEQYF. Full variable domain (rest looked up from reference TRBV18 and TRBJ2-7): NAGVMQNPRHLVRRRGQEARLRCSPMKGHSHVYWYRQLPEEGLKFMVYLQKENIIDESGMPKERFSAEFPKEGPSILRIQQVVRGDSAAYFCASSFSGTLYEQYFGPGTRLTVT.

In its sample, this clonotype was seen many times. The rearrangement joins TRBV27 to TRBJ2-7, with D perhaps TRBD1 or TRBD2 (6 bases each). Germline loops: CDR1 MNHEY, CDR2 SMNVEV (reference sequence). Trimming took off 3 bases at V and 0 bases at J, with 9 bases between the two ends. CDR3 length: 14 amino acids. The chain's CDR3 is CASSFGGASYEQYF. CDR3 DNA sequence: TGTGCCAGCAGTTTCGGGGGCGCCTCCTACGAGCAGTACTTC.

The CDR3, as DNA: TGCAGTGCTAGGGGGGACAGAGCCGGGTTCGTTACGCAGTATTTT. Translation: CSARGDRAGFVTQYF. The chain has TRBV20-1 and TRBJ2-3; the match to TRBD1 covers 7 bases. The germline gives CDR1 DFQATT, CDR2 SNEGSKA (reference sequence). CDR3 length: 15 residues. The V and J ends lost 3 bases and 8 bases, in that order; junction bases with no gene match: 14.

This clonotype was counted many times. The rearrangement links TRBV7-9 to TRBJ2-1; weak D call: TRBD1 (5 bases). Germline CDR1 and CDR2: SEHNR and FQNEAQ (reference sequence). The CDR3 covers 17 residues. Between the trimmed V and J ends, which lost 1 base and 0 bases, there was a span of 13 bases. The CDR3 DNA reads TGTGCCAGCAGCTTAGAGCATAGACAGAGCTCCTACAATGAGCAGTTCTTC. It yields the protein CASSLEHRQSSYNEQFF.

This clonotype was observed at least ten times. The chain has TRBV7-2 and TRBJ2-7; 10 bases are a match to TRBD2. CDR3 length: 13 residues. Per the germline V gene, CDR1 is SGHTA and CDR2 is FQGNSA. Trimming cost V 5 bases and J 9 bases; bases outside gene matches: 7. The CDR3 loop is CASSQDIAGGQYF. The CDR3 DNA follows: TGTGCCAGCAGCCAGGACATAGCGGGAGGGCAGTACTTC.

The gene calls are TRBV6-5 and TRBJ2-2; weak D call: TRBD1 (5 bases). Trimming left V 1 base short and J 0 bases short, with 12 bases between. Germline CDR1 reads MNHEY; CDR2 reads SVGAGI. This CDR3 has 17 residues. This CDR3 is CASSYWGDGPNTGELFF. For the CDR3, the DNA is TGTGCCAGCAGTTACTGGGGCGACGGTCCGAACACCGGGGAGCTGTTTTTT.

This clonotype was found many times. CDR3 coding DNA: TGTGCCAGCAGTCTACAGGGACTAGTCGACGAGCAGTACTTC. Encoded protein: CASSLQGLVDEQYF. The genes are TRBV12-3 or TRBV12-4 and TRBJ2-7; TRBD2 agrees at 8 bases. V trimming: 5 bases; J trimming: 5 bases; junction bases outside the gene matches: 8. The CDR3 sequence is 14 residues long.

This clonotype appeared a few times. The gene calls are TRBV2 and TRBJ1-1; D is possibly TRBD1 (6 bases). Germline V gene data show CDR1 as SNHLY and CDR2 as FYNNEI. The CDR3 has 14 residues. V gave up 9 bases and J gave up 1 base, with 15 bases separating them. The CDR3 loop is CARTGWGTNTEAFF. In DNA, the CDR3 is TGTGCCAGAACAGGGTGGGGGACGAACACTGAAGCTTTCTTT.

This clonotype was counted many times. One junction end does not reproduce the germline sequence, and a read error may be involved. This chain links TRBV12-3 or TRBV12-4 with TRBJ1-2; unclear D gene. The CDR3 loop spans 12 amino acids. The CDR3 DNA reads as TGTGCCAGCAGCCCGGGAGGGTTAGGACTCGACTTC. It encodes CASSPGGLGLDF.

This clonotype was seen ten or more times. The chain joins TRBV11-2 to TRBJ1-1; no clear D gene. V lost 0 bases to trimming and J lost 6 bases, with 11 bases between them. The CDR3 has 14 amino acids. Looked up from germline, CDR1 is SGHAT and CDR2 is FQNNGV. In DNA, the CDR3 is TGTGCCAGCAGCTTAGATTTAGGGTTACCTGAAGCTTTCTTT. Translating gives CASSLDLGLPEAFF.

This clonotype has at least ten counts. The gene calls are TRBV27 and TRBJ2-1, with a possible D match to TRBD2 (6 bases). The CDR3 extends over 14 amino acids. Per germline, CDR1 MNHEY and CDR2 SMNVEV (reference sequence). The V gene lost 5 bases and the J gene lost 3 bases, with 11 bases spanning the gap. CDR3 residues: CASSVTSSYNEQFF. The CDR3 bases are TGTGCCAGCAGTGTAACTAGCAGCTACAATGAGCAGTTCTTC.

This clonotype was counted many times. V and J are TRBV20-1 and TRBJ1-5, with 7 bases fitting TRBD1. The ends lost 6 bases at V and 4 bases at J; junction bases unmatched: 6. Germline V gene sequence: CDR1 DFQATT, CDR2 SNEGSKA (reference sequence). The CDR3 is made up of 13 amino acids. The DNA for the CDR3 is TGCAGTGCCTCATGGGACAGAAATCAGCCCCAGCATTTT. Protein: CSASWDRNQPQHF.